The present T cell receptor (beta chain) was sequenced within a study of blood T cell repertoires in COVID-19. The repertoire was sequenced with immunoSEQ multiplex PCR; TCRdb's copy has only in-frame clones and lacks some. The sample holds over 200,000 clones; 87% are singletons and the top ten take 10%. With V trimmed by 4 bases and J by 3 bases, 6 bases remained unmatched. CDR1 SGHAT and CDR2 FQNNGV come from the germline V gene. The CDR3 has 14 amino acids. This study enrolled people aged about 18 to 90 from roughly 22 US geographic areas. The TCR sequence derives from a man younger than 35 with acute COVID-19. The material sequenced was PBMCs or T cells enriched from blood (not recorded which). The chain couples TRBV11-2 to TRBJ2-7; 7 bases line up with TRBD1. Here the CDR3 DNA reads TGTGCCAGCAGCTCCCTAGGGGGCGGCTACGAGCAGTACTTC. Protein product: CASSSLGGGYEQYF.